This TCR beta chain was sequenced during a study of cytomegalovirus exposure and HLA in healthy donors. Study-level information: Within an early data release were around 87 million unique TCRs drawn from HLA-typed donors.

CDR1 and CDR2 from the germline V gene are KGHSH and LQKENI. The CDR3 has 15 residues. Trimming stripped 3 bases from V and 1 base from J, with 10 bases between. Study findings and constraints: In vitro confirmation showed three CMV-associated chains to be CMV antigen specific. Presence/absence analyses assumed roughly uniform sequencing depth across donors.

Primers for the PCR totalled 60 Vbeta and 13 Jbeta. Repertoires were generated with immunoSEQ multiplex PCR, while TCRdb's copy carries only in-frame clones and drops some. This table holds over 150,000 clones, 60% to 85% found once. Only a few counts were recorded for this clone. Its antigen is undetermined. This clonotype was obtained from a woman aged 45-59 years in good health and CMV-seropositive. This rearrangement joins TRBV18 to TRBJ1-3; TRBD1 is a possible D gene (5 bases). Specimen: PBMCs. CDR3 region: CASSPRTLSGNTIYF. CDR3 sequence (DNA): TGTGCCAGCTCACCTAGGACATTGTCTGGAAACACCATATATTTT.